One and the same sample provided the 13 T cell receptor beta chains below, sequenced in a study of cytomegalovirus exposure and HLA in healthy donors. Researchers ran the PCR with 60 Vbeta and 13 Jbeta primers. Assay used: immunoSEQ multiplex PCR; TCRdb lists only in-frame clones, some missing. The data contain under 200,000 clones, 75% to 90% of them singletons. What was sequenced was PBMCs. All receptors derive from a woman aged 30 to 39 in good health and CMV-seronegative.

This clone was seen more than once but under ten times. The chain carries TRBV2 and TRBJ1-1, with D possibly matching TRBD1 (5 bases). Deletions cut 7 bases from V and 0 bases from J, with 9 bases between. This CDR3 is 13 amino acids long. CDR1 and CDR2 (germline): SNHLY, FYNNEI. The CDR3 sequence: CASKTALNTEAFF. CDR3 in DNA: TGTGCCAGCAAGACAGCCTTGAACACTGAAGCTTTCTTT.

The rearrangement joins TRBV7-9 to TRBJ2-5, with TRBD2 matching over 12 bases. Germline lookup yields CDR1 SEHNR and CDR2 FQNEAQ (reference sequence). The CDR3 runs to 15 residues. V was pared by 6 bases and J by 1 base, with 3 bases of the junction left unmatched. The CDR3 spells CASSRTSGAQETQYF. CDR3 DNA: TGTGCCAGCAGTCGGACTAGCGGGGCCCAAGAGACCCAGTACTTC.

The rearrangement joins TRBV2 to TRBJ2-3, with 8 positions matching TRBD2. V gave up 9 bases and J gave up 3 bases; unmatched junction bases: 5. The CDR3 loop spans 13 amino acids. The V gene's germline CDR1 is SNHLY and CDR2 FYNNEI. In DNA, the CDR3 is TGTGCCAGGGGTAGCGGGGCGACAGATACGCAGTATTTT. Protein: CARGSGATDTQYF. Full variable domain (remainder filled in from reference TRBV2 and TRBJ2-3): EPEVTQTPSHQVTQMGQEVILRCVPISNHLYFYWYRQILGQKVEFLVSFYNNEISEKSEIFDDQFSVERPDGSNFTLKIRSTKLEDSAMYFCARGSGATDTQYFGPGTRLTVL.

This chain connects TRBV27 to TRBJ2-7; TRBD2 matches at 10 bases. With 2 bases clipped from V and 6 bases from J, the junction kept 10 bases outside the gene matches. There are 16 residues in the CDR3. Germline V lookup: CDR1 MNHEY, CDR2 SMNVEV (reference sequence). CDR3 loop: CASSLGWLAGAGEQYF. The CDR3, as DNA: TGTGCCAGCAGTTTAGGGTGGCTAGCGGGGGCAGGCGAGCAGTACTTC.

This clone was picked up a small number of times. The genes are TRBV7-2 and TRBJ2-7; TRBD1 might be the D (5 bases). V shed 3 bases and J shed 4 bases, with 13 bases lying between them. CDR3 length: 14 residues. Germline CDR1 reads SGHTA; CDR2 reads FQGNSA. CDR3 amino acids: CASSLRKGWYEQYF. CDR3 nucleotides: TGTGCCAGCAGCTTGAGGAAGGGGTGGTACGAGCAGTACTTC.

The J gene is TRBJ2-1, the V gene TRBV30; 7 bases align to TRBD1. Germline V lookup: CDR1 GTSNPN, CDR2 SVGIG (reference sequence). V shed 2 bases, J shed 8 bases, and the junction held 12 bases outside the gene matches. CDR3 length equals 15 residues. The CDR3, as DNA: TGTGCCTGGAGTACACCCGGGACAGCCCGACATGAGCAGTTCTTC. Translated: CAWSTPGTARHEQFF.

This chain uses TRBV7-8 with TRBJ1-3, with no clear D. The V end lost 2 bases, the J end lost 0 bases, and 8 bases lay between the germline ends. The CDR3 is 15 residues long. CDR1 is SGHVS and CDR2 is FQNEAQ in the germline V gene. Written as DNA, the CDR3 is TGTGCCAGCAGCTTAACGGAGCTCTCTGGAAACACCATATATTTT. Translating gives CASSLTELSGNTIYF. Full variable domain (rest looked up from reference TRBV7-8 and TRBJ1-3): GAGVSQSPRYKVAKRGQDVALRCDPISGHVSLFWYQQALGQGPEFLTYFQNEAQLDKSGLPSDRFFAERPEGSVSTLKIQRTQQEDSAVYLCASSLTELSGNTIYFGEGSWLTVV.

The rearrangement uses TRBV5-1 and TRBJ2-1, with 8 bases lining up with TRBD1. Germline lookup yields CDR1 SGHRS and CDR2 YFSETQ. J was trimmed by 5 bases and V by 1 base; bases with no gene match: 5. This CDR3 is 15 amino acids long. The CDR3 here is CASSLTDRENNEQFF. The CDR3 DNA reads as TGCGCCAGCAGCTTGACGGACAGGGAGAACAATGAGCAGTTCTTC. The variable domain in full, completed from reference TRBV5-1 and TRBJ2-1, reads KAGVTQTPRYLIKTRGQQVTLSCSPISGHRSVSWYQQTPGQGLQFLFEYFSETQRNKGNFPGRFSGRQFSNSRSEMNVSTLELGDSALYLCASSLTDRENNEQFFGPGTRLTVL.

The V gene is TRBV5-8, the J gene TRBJ2-5; D not certain. Germline V CDR1 and CDR2: SGHTS, YDEGEE. The CDR3 contains 13 residues. V was shortened by 0 bases and J by 9 bases, with 12 bases between the two germline ends. For the CDR3, the DNA is TGTGCCAGCAGCTTGGCCCGTCCCCAGGCCCAGTACTTC. Translated: CASSLARPQAQYF.

This clone occurred a few times. The chain employs TRBV28 and TRBJ2-4; TRBD2 might be the D (5 bases). Germline V gives CDR1 MDHEN, CDR2 SYDVKM. The V gene lost 2 bases and the J gene lost 0 bases, with 17 bases spanning the gap. This CDR3 comprises 18 residues. The chain's CDR3 is CASSLVTGRKLAKNIQYF. CDR3 coding DNA: TGTGCCAGCAGTTTAGTCACGGGGAGAAAACTAGCCAAAAACATTCAGTACTTC. Together with reference TRBV28 and TRBJ2-4, the CDR3 gives the full variable domain: DVKVTQSSRYLVKRTGEKVFLECVQDMDHENMFWYRQDPGLGLRLIYFSYDVKMKEKGDIPEGYSVSREKKERFSLILESASTNQTSMYLCASSLVTGRKLAKNIQYFGAGTRLSVL.

V and J are TRBV5-4 and TRBJ2-2; D is uncertain. V shed 2 bases and J shed 2 bases, with 7 bases lying between them. The germline V gene has CDR1 SGHNT and CDR2 YYREEE (reference sequence). There are 14 residues in the CDR3. CDR3 DNA: TGTGCCAGCAGCTTTTGGCCTAACACCGGGGAGCTGTTTTTT. Protein: CASSFWPNTGELFF.

The gene calls are TRBV28 and TRBJ2-5, with TRBD2 matching 12 bases. With 7 bases clipped from V and 5 bases from J, the junction kept 11 bases outside the gene matches. Germline V gene data show CDR1 as MDHEN and CDR2 as SYDVKM. This CDR3 is built from 16 residues. The CDR3 loop reads CASNPASGGARETQYF. The CDR3 DNA reads TGTGCCAGCAACCCCGCTAGCGGGGGGGCGCGTGAGACCCAGTACTTC.

This chain links TRBV7-9 with TRBJ1-2, with a possible D match to TRBD1 (5 bases). V shed 6 bases and J shed 6 bases, with 14 bases lying between them. Germline CDR1 SEHNR, CDR2 FQNEAQ (reference sequence). There are 13 residues in the CDR3. CDR3 in amino acids: CASSPTPRDGYTF. In DNA form, the CDR3 reads TGTGCCAGCAGTCCTACCCCCAGGGATGGCTACACCTTC.